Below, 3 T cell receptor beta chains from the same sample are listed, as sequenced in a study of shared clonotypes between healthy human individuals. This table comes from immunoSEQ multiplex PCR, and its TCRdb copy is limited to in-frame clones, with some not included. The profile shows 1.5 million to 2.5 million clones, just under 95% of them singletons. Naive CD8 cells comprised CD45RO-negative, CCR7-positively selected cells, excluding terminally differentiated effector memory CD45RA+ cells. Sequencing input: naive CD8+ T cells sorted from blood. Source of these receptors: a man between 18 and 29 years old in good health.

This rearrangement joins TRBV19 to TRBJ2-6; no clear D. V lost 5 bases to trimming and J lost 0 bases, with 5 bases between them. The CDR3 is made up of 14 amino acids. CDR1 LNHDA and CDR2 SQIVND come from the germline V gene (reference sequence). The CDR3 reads CASSPLSGANVLTF. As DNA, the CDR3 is TGTGCCAGTAGTCCCCTCTCTGGGGCCAACGTCCTGACTTTC.

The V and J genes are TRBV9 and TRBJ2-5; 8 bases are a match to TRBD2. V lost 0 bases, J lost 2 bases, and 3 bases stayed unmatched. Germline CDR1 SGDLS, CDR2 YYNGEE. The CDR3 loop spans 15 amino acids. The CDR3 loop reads CASSVDGREQETQYF. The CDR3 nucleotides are TGTGCCAGCAGCGTAGACGGGAGGGAACAAGAGACCCAGTACTTC.

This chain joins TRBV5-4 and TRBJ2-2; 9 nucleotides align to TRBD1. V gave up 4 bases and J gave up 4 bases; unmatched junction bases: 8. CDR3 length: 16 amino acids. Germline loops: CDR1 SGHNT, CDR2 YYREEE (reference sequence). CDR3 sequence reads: CASSPAGQGLTGELFF. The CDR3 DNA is TGTGCCAGCAGCCCCGCAGGACAGGGGCTCACCGGGGAGCTGTTTTTT. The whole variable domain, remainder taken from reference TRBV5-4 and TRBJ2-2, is ETGVTQSPTHLIKTRGQQVTLRCSSQSGHNTVSWYQQALGQGPQFIFQYYREEENGRGNFPPRFSGLQFPNYSSELNVNALELDDSALYLCASSPAGQGLTGELFFGEGSRLTVL.